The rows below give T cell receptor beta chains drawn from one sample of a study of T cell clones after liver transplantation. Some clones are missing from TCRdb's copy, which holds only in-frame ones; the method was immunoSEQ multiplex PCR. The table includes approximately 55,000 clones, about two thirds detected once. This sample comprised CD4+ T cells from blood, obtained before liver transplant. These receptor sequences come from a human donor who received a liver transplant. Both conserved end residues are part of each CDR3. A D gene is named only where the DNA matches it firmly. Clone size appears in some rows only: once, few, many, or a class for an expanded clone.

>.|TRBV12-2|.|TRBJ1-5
CASRLDRGKPQHF
TGTGCAAGTCGCTTAGACAGGGGTAAGCCCCAGCATTTT
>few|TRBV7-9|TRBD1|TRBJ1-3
CASSLSLTGPGNTIYF
TGTGCCAGCAGCTTATCATTGACAGGGCCTGGAAACACCATATATTTT
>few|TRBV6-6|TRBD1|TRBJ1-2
CASSNPGQGAEGYTF
TGTGCCAGCAGTAACCCGGGACAGGGGGCGGAAGGCTACACCTTC
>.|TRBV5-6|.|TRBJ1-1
CASSLAGGTENTEAFF
TGTGCCAGCAGCTTGGCCGGCGGGACGGAGAACACTGAAGCTTTCTTT
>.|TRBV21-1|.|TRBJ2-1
CASSKGNRGLYNEQFF
TGTGCCAGCAGCAAAGGTAACAGGGGGCTTTACAATGAGCAGTTCTTC
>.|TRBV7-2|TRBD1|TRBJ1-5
CASSSHQGASNQPQHF
TGTGCCAGCAGTTCTCACCAGGGGGCGAGCAATCAGCCCCAGCATTTT
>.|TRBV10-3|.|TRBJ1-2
CAISDGGDYGYTF
TGTGCCATCAGTGACGGAGGGGACTATGGCTACACCTTC
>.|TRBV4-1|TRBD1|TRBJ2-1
CASSPETQGNYNEQFF
TGCGCCAGCAGCCCCGAGACACAGGGGAACTACAATGAGCAGTTCTTC
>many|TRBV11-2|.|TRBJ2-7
CASSLEAEQYF
TGTGCCAGCAGCTTAGAGGCCGAGCAGTACTTC
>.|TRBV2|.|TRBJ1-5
CASSVDKYSNQPQHF
TGTGCCAGCAGTGTGGACAAGTATAGCAATCAGCCCCAGCATTTT
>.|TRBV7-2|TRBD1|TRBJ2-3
CASSYYRGLGDTQYF
TGTGCCAGCAGCTATTACAGGGGGCTGGGAGATACGCAGTATTTT
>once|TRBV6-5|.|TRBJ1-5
CASSSRGYDGNQPQHF
TGTGCCAGCAGTTCGAGGGGGTATGATGGCAATCAGCCCCAGCATTTT
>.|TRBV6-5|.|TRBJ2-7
CASSSPWSHSNEQYF
TGTGCCAGCAGTTCCCCCTGGTCCCATTCTAACGAGCAGTACTTC
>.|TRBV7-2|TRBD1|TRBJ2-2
CASSLGQGQGELFF
TGTGCCAGCAGCTTAGGACAGGGGCAAGGGGAGCTGTTTTTT
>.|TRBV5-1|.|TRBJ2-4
CASSLGQLQGKNIQYF
TGCGCCAGCAGCTTGGGTCAACTACAGGGTAAAAACATTCAGTACTTC
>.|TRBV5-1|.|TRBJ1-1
CASSAREGGNTEAFF
TGCGCCAGCAGCGCCCGGGAGGGAGGGAACACTGAAGCTTTCTTT
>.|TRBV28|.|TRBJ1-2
CASLDQQVAYGYTF
TGTGCCAGTCTCGATCAACAGGTTGCCTATGGCTACACCTTC
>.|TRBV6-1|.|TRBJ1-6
CASGGGRASSSPLHF
TGTGCCAGCGGGGGGGGCAGGGCCAGCAGTTCACCCCTCCACTTT
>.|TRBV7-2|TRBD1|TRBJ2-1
CASAGTEQRRRSYNEQFF
TGTGCCAGCGCCGGGACAGAACAAAGGCGGCGCTCCTACAATGAGCAGTTCTTC
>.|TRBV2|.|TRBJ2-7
CASAGDYSGGQYF
TGTGCCAGCGCCGGCGACTACTCCGGAGGGCAGTACTTC
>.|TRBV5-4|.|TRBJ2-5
CASSFTGMEETQYF
TGTGCCAGCAGCTTTACAGGGATGGAAGAGACCCAGTACTTC
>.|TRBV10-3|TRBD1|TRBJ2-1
CAISEPGQGIDNEQFF
TGTGCCATCAGTGAGCCTGGACAGGGTATCGACAATGAGCAGTTCTTC
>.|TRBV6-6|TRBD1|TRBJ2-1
CASSQQGGSGEQFF
TGTGCCAGCAGTCAACAGGGGGGAAGTGGCGAGCAGTTCTTC
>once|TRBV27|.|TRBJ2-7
CASSLLGPGANTYEQYF
TGTGCCAGCAGTTTATTGGGGCCAGGGGCGAACACCTACGAGCAGTACTTC
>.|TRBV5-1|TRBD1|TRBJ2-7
CASSLATGGILNEQYF
TGCGCCAGCAGCTTGGCCACAGGGGGCATTTTGAACGAGCAGTACTTC
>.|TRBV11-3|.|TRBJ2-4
CASSPTGLGDIQYF
TGTGCCAGCAGCCCCACAGGGTTGGGAGACATTCAGTACTTC
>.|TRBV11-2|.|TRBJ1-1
CATEGWVTEAFF
TGTGCCACCGAGGGTTGGGTCACTGAAGCTTTCTTT
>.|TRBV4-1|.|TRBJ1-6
CASSQTGKNSPLHF
TGCGCCAGCAGCCAGACAGGCAAAAATTCACCCCTCCACTTT
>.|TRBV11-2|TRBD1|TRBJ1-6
CASRLQGAGSPLHF
TGTGCCAGCCGTCTACAGGGGGCAGGGTCACCCCTCCACTTT
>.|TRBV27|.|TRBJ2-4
CASYSPLAKNIQYF
TGTGCCAGTTACAGTCCTTTAGCCAAAAACATTCAGTACTTC
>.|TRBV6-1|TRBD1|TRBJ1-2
CASSERDRGDSLYGYTF
TGTGCCAGCAGTGAGAGGGACAGGGGCGATTCCCTCTATGGCTACACCTTC
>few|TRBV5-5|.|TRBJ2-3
CASSLPLTGSTDTQYF
TGTGCCAGCAGCTTGCCCCTGACAGGCAGCACAGATACGCAGTATTTT
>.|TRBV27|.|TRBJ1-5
CASSLYRGQPQHF
TGTGCCAGCAGTTTATACCGAGGGCAGCCCCAGCATTTT
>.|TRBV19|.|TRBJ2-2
CASTRTTNTGELFF
TGTGCCAGTACCCGGACAACGAACACCGGGGAGCTGTTTTTT
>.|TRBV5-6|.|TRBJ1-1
CASSGGLLNTEAFF
TGTGCCAGCAGCGGCGGGCTTCTGAACACTGAAGCTTTCTTT
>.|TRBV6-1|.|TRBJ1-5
CASSAIKSQPQHF
TGTGCCAGCAGTGCTATTAAGAGTCAGCCCCAGCATTTT
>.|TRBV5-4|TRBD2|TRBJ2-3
CASSRGGVSTDTQYF
TGTGCCAGCAGCCGGGGGGGGGTCAGCACAGATACGCAGTATTTT
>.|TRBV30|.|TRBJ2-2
CAWKRGGAGGWTGELFF
TGTGCCTGGAAACGGGGGGGAGCAGGGGGATGGACCGGGGAGCTGTTTTTT
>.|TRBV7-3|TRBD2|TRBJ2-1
CASRFKFRVLAGGPYNEQFF
TGTGCCAGCAGGTTTAAGTTTCGGGTACTAGCGGGGGGGCCATACAATGAGCAGTTCTTC
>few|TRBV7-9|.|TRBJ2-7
CASSLAGGDEQYF
TGTGCCAGCAGCTTAGCAGGCGGGGACGAGCAGTACTTC